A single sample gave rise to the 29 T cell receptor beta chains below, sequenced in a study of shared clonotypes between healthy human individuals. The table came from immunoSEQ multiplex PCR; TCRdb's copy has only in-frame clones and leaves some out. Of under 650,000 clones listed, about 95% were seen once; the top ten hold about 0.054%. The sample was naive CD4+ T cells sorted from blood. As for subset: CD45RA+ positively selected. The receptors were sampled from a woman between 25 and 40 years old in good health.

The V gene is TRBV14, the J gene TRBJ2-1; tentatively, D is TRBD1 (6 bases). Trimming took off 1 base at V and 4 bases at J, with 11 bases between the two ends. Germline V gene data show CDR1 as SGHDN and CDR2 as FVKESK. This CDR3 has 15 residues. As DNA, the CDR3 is TGTGCCAGCAGCCAAGTCCAACAGGGTTACAATGAGCAGTTCTTC. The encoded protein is CASSQVQQGYNEQFF.

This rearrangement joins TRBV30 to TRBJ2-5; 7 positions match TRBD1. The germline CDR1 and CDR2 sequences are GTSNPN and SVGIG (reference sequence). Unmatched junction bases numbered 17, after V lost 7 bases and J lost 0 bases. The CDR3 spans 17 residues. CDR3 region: CASTPGQRTAHQETQYF. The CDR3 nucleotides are TGTGCCTCGACCCCGGGACAGCGGACAGCCCACCAAGAGACCCAGTACTTC.

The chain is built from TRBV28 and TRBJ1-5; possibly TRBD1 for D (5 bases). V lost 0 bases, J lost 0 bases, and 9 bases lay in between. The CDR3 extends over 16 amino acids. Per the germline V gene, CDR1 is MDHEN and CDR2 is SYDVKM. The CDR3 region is CASSLWDIYSNQPQHF. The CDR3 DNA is TGTGCCAGCAGTTTATGGGACATTTATAGCAATCAGCCCCAGCATTTT. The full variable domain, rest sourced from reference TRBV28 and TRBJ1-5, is DVKVTQSSRYLVKRTGEKVFLECVQDMDHENMFWYRQDPGLGLRLIYFSYDVKMKEKGDIPEGYSVSREKKERFSLILESASTNQTSMYLCASSLWDIYSNQPQHFGDGTRLSIL.

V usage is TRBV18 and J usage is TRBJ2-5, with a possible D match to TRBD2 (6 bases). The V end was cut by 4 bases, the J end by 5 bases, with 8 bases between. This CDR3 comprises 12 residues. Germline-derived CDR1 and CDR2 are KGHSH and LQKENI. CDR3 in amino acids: CASSRLGETQYF. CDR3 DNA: TGTGCCAGCTCACGACTAGGGGAGACCCAGTACTTC.

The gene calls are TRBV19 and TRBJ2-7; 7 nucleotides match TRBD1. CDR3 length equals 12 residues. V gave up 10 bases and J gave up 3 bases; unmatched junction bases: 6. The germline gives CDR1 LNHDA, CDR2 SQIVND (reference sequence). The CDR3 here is CATHPGGYEQYF. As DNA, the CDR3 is TGTGCCACCCACCCAGGGGGCTACGAGCAGTACTTC.

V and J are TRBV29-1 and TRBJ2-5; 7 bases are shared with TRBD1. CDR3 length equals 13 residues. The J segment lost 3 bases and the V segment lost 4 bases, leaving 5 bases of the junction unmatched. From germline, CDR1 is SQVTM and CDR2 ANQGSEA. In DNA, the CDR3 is TGCAGCGTTGTCCGGACAGGAGAAGAGACCCAGTACTTC. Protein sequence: CSVVRTGEETQYF.

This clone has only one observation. CDR3 protein: CASSLERAKNIQYF. CDR3 coding DNA: TGCGCCAGCAGCTTGGAACGAGCCAAAAACATTCAGTACTTC. The chain carries TRBV5-1 and TRBJ2-4; D gene ambiguous. The V gene's germline CDR1 is SGHRS and CDR2 YFSETQ. The CDR3 sequence is 14 residues long. V dropped 0 bases and J dropped 0 bases, with 4 bases sitting between them.

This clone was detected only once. The CDR3 here is CARRQETPDTQYF. The DNA for the CDR3 is TGTGCCAGGAGACAGGAGACCCCAGATACGCAGTATTTT. The V call is TRBV5-4, the J call TRBJ2-3; TRBD1 is a possible D gene (6 bases). There are 13 residues in the CDR3. CDR1 is SGHNT, CDR2 YYREEE, per germline (reference sequence). Trimming removed 8 bases at V and 4 bases at J, with 14 bases between. Full variable domain (remainder filled in from reference TRBV5-4 and TRBJ2-3): ETGVTQSPTHLIKTRGQQVTLRCSSQSGHNTVSWYQQALGQGPQFIFQYYREEENGRGNFPPRFSGLQFPNYSSELNVNALELDDSALYLCARRQETPDTQYFGPGTRLTVL.

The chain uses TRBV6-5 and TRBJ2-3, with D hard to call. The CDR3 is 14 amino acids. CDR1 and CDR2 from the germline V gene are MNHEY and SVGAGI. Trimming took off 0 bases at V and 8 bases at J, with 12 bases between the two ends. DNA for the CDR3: TGTGCCAGCAGTTACTCCACAGTCCGAGGTACGCAGTATTTT. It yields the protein CASSYSTVRGTQYF.

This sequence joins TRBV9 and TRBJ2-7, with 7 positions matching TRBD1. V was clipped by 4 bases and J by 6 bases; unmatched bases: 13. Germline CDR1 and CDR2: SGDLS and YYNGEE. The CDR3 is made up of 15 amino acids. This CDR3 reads CASSQGGDRVGEQYF. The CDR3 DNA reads TGTGCCAGCAGCCAAGGTGGCGACAGGGTGGGCGAGCAGTACTTC.

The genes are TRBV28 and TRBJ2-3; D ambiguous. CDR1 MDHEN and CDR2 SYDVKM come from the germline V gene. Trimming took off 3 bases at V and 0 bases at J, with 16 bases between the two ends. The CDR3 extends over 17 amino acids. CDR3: CASSFPQGLQSTDTQYF. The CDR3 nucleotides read TGTGCCAGCAGTTTCCCCCAAGGTCTTCAGAGCACAGATACGCAGTATTTT.

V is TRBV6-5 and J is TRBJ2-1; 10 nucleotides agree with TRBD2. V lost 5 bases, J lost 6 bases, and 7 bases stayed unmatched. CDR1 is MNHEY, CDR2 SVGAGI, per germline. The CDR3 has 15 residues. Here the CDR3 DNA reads TGTGCCAGCAGTAGGTCGGGACTAGCGAGCAATGAGCAGTTCTTC. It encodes CASSRSGLASNEQFF.

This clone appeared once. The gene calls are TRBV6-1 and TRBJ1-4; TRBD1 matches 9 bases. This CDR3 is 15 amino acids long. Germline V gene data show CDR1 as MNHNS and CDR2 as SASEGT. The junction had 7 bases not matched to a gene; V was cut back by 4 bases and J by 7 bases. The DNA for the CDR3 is TGTGCCAGCAGTGCAACAGGGGGCAGTAGTGAAAAACTGTTTTTT. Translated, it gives CASSATGGSSEKLFF.

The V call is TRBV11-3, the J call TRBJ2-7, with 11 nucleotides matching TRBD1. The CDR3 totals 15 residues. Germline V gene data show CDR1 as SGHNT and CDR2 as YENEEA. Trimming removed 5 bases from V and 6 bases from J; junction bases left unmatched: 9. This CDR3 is CASSLSGTGGVEQYF. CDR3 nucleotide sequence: TGTGCCAGCAGCCTCTCCGGGACAGGGGGTGTCGAGCAGTACTTC.

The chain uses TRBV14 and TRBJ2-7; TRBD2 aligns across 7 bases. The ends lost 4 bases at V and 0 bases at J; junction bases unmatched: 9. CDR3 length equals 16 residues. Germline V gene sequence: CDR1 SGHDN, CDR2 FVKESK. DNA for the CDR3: TGTGCCAGCAGCCGAATCGGGACTACTCCCTCCTACGAGCAGTACTTC. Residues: CASSRIGTTPSYEQYF. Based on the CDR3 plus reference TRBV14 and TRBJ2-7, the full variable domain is EAGVTQFPSHSVIEKGQTVTLRCDPISGHDNLYWYRRVMGKEIKFLLHFVKESKQDESGMPNNRFLAERTGGTYSTLKVQPAELEDSGVYFCASSRIGTTPSYEQYFGPGTRLTVT.

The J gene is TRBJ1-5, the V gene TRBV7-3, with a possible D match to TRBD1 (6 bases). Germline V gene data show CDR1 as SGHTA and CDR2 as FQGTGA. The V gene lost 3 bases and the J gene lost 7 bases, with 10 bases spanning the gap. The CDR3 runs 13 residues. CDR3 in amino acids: CASSLDRWQPQHF. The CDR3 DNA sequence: TGTGCCAGCAGCTTGGACAGATGGCAGCCCCAGCATTTT.

The CDR3: CASSFGGSLHEQYF. The CDR3 coding sequence is TGTGCCAGCAGTTTTGGAGGGAGTCTCCACGAGCAGTACTTC. V and J are TRBV28 and TRBJ2-7; perhaps TRBD2 as D (6 bases). The germline gives CDR1 MDHEN, CDR2 SYDVKM. Trimming left V 3 bases short and J 5 bases short, with 14 bases between. CDR3 length equals 14 residues.

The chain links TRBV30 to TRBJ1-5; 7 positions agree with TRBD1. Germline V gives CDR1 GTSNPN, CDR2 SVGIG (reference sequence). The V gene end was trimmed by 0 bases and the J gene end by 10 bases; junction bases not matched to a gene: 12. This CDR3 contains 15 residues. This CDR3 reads CAWSVVGQFGGPQHF. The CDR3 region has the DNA TGTGCCTGGAGTGTAGTGGGACAGTTTGGGGGTCCCCAGCATTTT.

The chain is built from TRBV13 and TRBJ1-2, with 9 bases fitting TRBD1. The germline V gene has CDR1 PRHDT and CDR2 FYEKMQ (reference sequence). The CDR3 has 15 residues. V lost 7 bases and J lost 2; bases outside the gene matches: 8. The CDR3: CASTPGTGPNYGYTF. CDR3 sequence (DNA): TGTGCCAGCACCCCCGGGACAGGGCCCAACTATGGCTACACCTTC.

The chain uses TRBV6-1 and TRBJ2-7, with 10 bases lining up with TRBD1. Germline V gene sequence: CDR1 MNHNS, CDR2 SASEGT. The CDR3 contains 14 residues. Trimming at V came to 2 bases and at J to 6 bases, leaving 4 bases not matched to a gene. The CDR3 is CASSEPGQGLEQYF. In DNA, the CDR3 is TGTGCCAGCAGTGAACCGGGACAGGGGCTCGAGCAGTACTTC.

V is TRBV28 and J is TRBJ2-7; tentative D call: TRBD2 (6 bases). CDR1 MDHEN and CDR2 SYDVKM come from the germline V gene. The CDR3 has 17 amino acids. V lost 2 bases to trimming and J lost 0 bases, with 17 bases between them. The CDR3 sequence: CASSLEYEGGGSYEQYF. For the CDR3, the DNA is TGTGCCAGCAGTTTAGAGTATGAGGGAGGCGGCTCCTACGAGCAGTACTTC. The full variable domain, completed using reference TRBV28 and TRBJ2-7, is DVKVTQSSRYLVKRTGEKVFLECVQDMDHENMFWYRQDPGLGLRLIYFSYDVKMKEKGDIPEGYSVSREKKERFSLILESASTNQTSMYLCASSLEYEGGGSYEQYFGPGTRLTVT.

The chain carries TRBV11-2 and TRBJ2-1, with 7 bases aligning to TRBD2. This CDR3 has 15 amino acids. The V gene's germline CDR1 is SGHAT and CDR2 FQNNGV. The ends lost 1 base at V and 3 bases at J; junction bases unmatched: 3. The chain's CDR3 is CASSLVGGDYNEQFF. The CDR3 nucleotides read TGTGCCAGCAGCTTAGTTGGGGGGGACTACAATGAGCAGTTCTTC.

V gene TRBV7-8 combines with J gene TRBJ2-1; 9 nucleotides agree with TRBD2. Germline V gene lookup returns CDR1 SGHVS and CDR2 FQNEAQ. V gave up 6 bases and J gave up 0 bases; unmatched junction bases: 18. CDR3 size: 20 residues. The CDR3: CASRPRGQGLAGVSYNEQFF. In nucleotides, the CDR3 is TGTGCCAGCAGGCCACGGGGGCAGGGCTTAGCGGGAGTCTCCTACAATGAGCAGTTCTTC.

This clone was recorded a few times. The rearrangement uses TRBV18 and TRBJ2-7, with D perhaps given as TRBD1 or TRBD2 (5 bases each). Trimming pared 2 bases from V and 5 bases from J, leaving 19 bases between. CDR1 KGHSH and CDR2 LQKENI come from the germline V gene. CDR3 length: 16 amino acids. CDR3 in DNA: TGTGCCAGCTCACCAAGTTGGGGGAGTGCTAGCCACGAGCAGTACTTC. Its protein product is CASSPSWGSASHEQYF.

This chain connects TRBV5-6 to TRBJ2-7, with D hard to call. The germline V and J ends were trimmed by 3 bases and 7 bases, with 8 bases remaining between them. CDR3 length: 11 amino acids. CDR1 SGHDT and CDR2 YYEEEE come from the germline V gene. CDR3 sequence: CASSWGREQYF. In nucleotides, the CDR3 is TGTGCCAGCAGCTGGGGTCGGGAGCAGTACTTC.

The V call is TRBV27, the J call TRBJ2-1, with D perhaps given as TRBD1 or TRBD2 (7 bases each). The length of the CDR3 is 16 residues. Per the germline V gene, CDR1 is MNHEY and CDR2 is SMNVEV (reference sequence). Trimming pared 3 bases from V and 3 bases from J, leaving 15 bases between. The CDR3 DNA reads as TGTGCCAGCAGTTTCAGGGGGAGGGCATTCTACAATGAGCAGTTCTTC. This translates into CASSFRGRAFYNEQFF.

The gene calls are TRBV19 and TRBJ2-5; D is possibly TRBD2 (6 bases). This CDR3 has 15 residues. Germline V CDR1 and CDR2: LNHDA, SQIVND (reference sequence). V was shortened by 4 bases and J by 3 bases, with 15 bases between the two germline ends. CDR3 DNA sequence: TGTGCCAGTAGTAGGATGGGACTTGAAGAAGAGACCCAGTACTTC. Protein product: CASSRMGLEEETQYF.

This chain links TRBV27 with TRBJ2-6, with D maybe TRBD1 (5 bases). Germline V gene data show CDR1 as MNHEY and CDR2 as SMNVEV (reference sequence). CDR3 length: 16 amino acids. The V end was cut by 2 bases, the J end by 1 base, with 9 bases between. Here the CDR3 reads CASSLGRQSGANVLTF. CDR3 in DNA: TGTGCCAGCAGTTTAGGCAGACAGTCTGGGGCCAACGTCCTGACTTTC. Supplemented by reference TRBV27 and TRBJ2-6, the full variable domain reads EAQVTQNPRYLITVTGKKLTVTCSQNMNHEYMSWYRQDPGLGLRQIYYSMNVEVTDKGDVPEGYKVSRKEKRNFPLILESPSPNQTSLYFCASSLGRQSGANVLTFGAGSRLTVL.

DNA of the CDR3: TGTGCCAGCAGATCGGTGCGCCGTTCCTACAATGAGCAGTTCTTC. Protein product: CASRSVRRSYNEQFF. This rearrangement joins TRBV11-2 to TRBJ2-1; unclear D gene. Germline V CDR1 and CDR2: SGHAT, FQNNGV. This CDR3 contains 15 residues. Trimming pared 6 bases from V and 1 base from J, leaving 13 bases between.